This entry lists 22 T cell receptor beta chains sequenced from one sample in a study of control samples from healthy donors and cancer patients. Using immunoSEQ multiplex PCR, the repertoire was profiled, and TCRdb retains in-frame clones only, with some absent. This sample yields about 15,000 clones, of which around 87% are seen a single time; more than 9% belongs to the top ten. Sequences were obtained from PBMCs. The origin of the receptors is a woman in her 70s with colorectal cancer.

For this clone: An end of the junction does not agree with germline; a read error may underlie this. The same CDR3 can be traced to other DNA sequences in this sample. The chain is built from TRBV11-2 and TRBJ1-1, with D unresolved. The CDR3 totals 13 residues. Germline values: CDR1 SGHAT, CDR2 FQNNGV. The CDR3 region is CASSLERNTEAFF. As DNA, the CDR3 is TGTGCCAGTAGCTTAGAGAGGAACACTGAAGCTTTCTTT.

The sample holds one count of this clone. The V gene is TRBV12-3 or TRBV12-4, the J gene TRBJ2-1; D not certain. This CDR3 comprises 13 residues. Trimming shortened V by 3 bases and J by 4 bases, and 7 bases separated the two germline ends. CDR3 nucleotides: TGTGCCAGCAGTTTGGGCACTTACAATGAGCAGTTCTTC. Translation: CASSLGTYNEQFF.

This rearrangement joins TRBV12-3 or TRBV12-4 to TRBJ2-2, with a possible D match to TRBD2 (5 bases). The CDR3 has 13 amino acids. This CDR3 reads CGVLEFLTGELFF. The CDR3 region has the DNA TGTGGGGTACTAGAGTTCCTCACCGGGGAGCTGTTTTTT.

The chain combines TRBV5-1 with TRBJ2-4; D is unresolved. Germline V CDR1 and CDR2: SGHRS, YFSETQ. The CDR3 contains 13 residues. Trimming pared 4 bases from V and 7 bases from J, leaving 12 bases between. CDR3 residues: CASSHDPGNIQYF. The DNA of the CDR3 is TGCGCCAGCAGCCACGACCCCGGGAACATTCAGTACTTC.

This chain connects TRBV7-8 to TRBJ1-5; TRBD1 might be the D (5 bases). The CDR3 covers 14 residues. Germline V gene sequence: CDR1 SGHVS, CDR2 FQNEAQ. Trimming stripped 8 bases from V and 1 base from J, with 12 bases between. The CDR3 sequence: CASRFGASNQPQHF. The CDR3 DNA follows: TGTGCCAGCCGATTCGGGGCGAGCAATCAGCCCCAGCATTTT.

CDR3 region: CASSQASGIAEAFF. The CDR3 nucleotides read TGTGCCAGCAGCCAAGCGTCAGGCATCGCTGAAGCTTTCTTT. The rearrangement links TRBV3-1 (or the pseudogene TRBV3-2) to TRBJ1-1; D is undetermined. Trimming pared 1 base from V and 6 bases from J, leaving 12 bases between. In germline, CDR1 is LGHDT, CDR2 YNNKEL (reference sequence). This CDR3 is built from 14 residues.

The genes are TRBV3-1 (or the pseudogene TRBV3-2) and TRBJ2-3; D is possibly TRBD2 (6 bases). Between the trimmed V and J ends, which lost 3 bases and 6 bases, there was a span of 19 bases. Germline CDR1 reads LGHDT; CDR2 reads YNNKEL (reference sequence). The CDR3 is 16 amino acids. The CDR3 here is CASSHDRVLAVDTQYF. For the CDR3, the DNA is TGTGCCAGCAGCCACGATAGGGTACTAGCCGTGGATACGCAGTATTTT.

The chain employs TRBV7-2 and TRBJ2-7, with 10 bases aligning to TRBD2. The CDR3 runs 19 residues. The germline V gene has CDR1 SGHTA and CDR2 FQGNSA. The J segment lost 7 bases and the V segment lost 5 bases, leaving 23 bases of the junction unmatched. In DNA, the CDR3 is TGTGCCAGCAGCCTTCGGGAAGGACTAGCGGAGACTAACCCAAGGGAGCAGTACTTC. It encodes CASSLREGLAETNPREQYF.

The V and J genes are TRBV13 and TRBJ2-1; TRBD2 matches 8 bases. The germline V gene encodes CDR1 PRHDT and CDR2 FYEKMQ (reference sequence). V shed 4 bases and J 0 bases; nucleotides not matched to a gene: 17. This CDR3 region has 20 residues. The CDR3 protein is CASSSSLAGPTWSSYNEQFF. Here the CDR3 DNA reads TGTGCCAGCAGCTCAAGTTTAGCGGGACCTACCTGGAGCTCCTACAATGAGCAGTTCTTC. Full variable domain (outside the CDR3, taken from reference TRBV13 and TRBJ2-1): AAGVIQSPRHLIKEKRETATLKCYPIPRHDTVYWYQQGPGQDPQFLISFYEKMQSDKGSIPDRFSAQQFSDYHSELNMSSLELGDSALYFCASSSSLAGPTWSSYNEQFFGPGTRLTVL.

The chain carries TRBV6-5 and TRBJ2-7; possibly TRBD1 for D (6 bases). V was pared by 4 bases and J by 0 bases, with 10 bases between. The CDR3 consists of 14 residues. From germline, CDR1 is MNHEY and CDR2 SVGAGI. CDR3 amino acids: CASSSGASSYEQYF. The CDR3, as DNA: TGTGCCAGCAGTTCAGGGGCGTCCTCCTACGAGCAGTACTTC.

This chain joins TRBV21-1 and TRBJ2-3; TRBD2 reflects the table's D call only, with no check against the DNA. TRBV21-1 is a pseudogene locus. This CDR3 comprises 16 residues. CDR3 amino acids: CASSKAKRGGRGTQYF. CDR3 bases: TGTGCCAGCAGCAAAGCCAAGCGGGGGGGCCGAGGTACGCAGTATTTT.

The chain has TRBV18 and TRBJ2-7; TRBD2 is a possible D gene (6 bases). V was clipped by 1 base and J by 4 bases, with 8 bases between them. The CDR3 extends over 13 amino acids. CDR1 and CDR2 (germline): KGHSH, LQKENI. The CDR3 spells CASSPRAGYEQYF. DNA of the CDR3: TGTGCCAGCTCACCACGCGCGGGGTACGAGCAGTACTTC.

V gene TRBV7-9 combines with J gene TRBJ1-4, with D maybe TRBD1 (5 bases). The CDR3 spans 16 residues. Germline V gene data show CDR1 as SEHNR and CDR2 as FQNEAQ (reference sequence). Trimming cost V 5 bases and J 2 bases, with 15 bases left between them. The CDR3 sequence is CASSVILWGTNEKLFF. CDR3 in DNA: TGTGCCAGCAGCGTTATATTGTGGGGGACTAATGAAAAACTGTTTTTT. The full variable domain, its missing parts supplied by reference TRBV7-9 and TRBJ1-4, is DTGVSQNPRHKITKRGQNVTFRCDPISEHNRLYWYRQTLGQGPEFLTYFQNEAQLEKSRLLSDRFSAERPKGSFSTLEIQRTEQGDSAMYLCASSVILWGTNEKLFFGSGTQLSVL.

The V and J genes are TRBV5-1 and TRBJ1-2, with 8 bases fitting TRBD1. Per germline, CDR1 SGHRS and CDR2 YFSETQ. The CDR3 consists of 14 residues. The junction had 8 bases not matched to a gene; V was cut back by 5 bases and J by 5 bases. The CDR3 DNA reads as TGCGCCAGCAGTGACGGGACAGGCGGATATGGCTACACCTTC. This translates into CASSDGTGGYGYTF.

CDR3 DNA sequence: TGTGCCACCAGCAGCCTTCTAGCGGGGGGGCTCCGTAATGAGCAGTTCTTC. Amino acid sequence: CATSSLLAGGLRNEQFF. The J gene is TRBJ2-1, the V gene TRBV15, with 12 nucleotides matching TRBD2. Germline loops: CDR1 LNHNV, CDR2 YYDKDF (reference sequence). Trimming at V came to 3 bases and at J to 7 bases, leaving 10 bases not matched to a gene. This CDR3 region has 17 residues.

As DNA, the CDR3 is TGTGCCAGCAGCTTAGGTCCAGATCGAGCCAAAAACATTCAGTACTTC. Translating gives CASSLGPDRAKNIQYF. The V call is TRBV7-2, the J call TRBJ2-4; no clear D. Germline CDR1 reads SGHTA; CDR2 reads FQGNSA. The ends were cut back, 1 base at V and 0 bases at J, with 10 bases in the middle. This CDR3 has 16 amino acids. Filled out from reference TRBV7-2 and TRBJ2-4, the complete variable domain reads GAGVSQSPSNKVTEKGKDVELRCDPISGHTALYWYRQSLGQGLEFLIYFQGNSAPDKSGLPSDRFSAERTGGSVSTLTIQRTQQEDSAVYLCASSLGPDRAKNIQYFGAGTRLSVL.

The chain has TRBV11-2 and TRBJ2-2, with D unclear. V was shortened by 1 base and J by 3 bases, with 3 bases between the two germline ends. The CDR3 has 13 amino acids. Per germline, CDR1 SGHAT and CDR2 FQNNGV. The CDR3 DNA sequence: TGTGCCAGCAGCTTAGTGGACACCGGGGAGCTGTTTTTT. Its translation is CASSLVDTGELFF. The full variable domain, completed using reference TRBV11-2 and TRBJ2-2, is EAGVAQSPRYKIIEKRQSVAFWCNPISGHATLYWYQQILGQGPKLLIQFQNNGVVDDSQLPKDRFSAERLKGVDSTLKIQPAKLEDSAVYLCASSLVDTGELFFGEGSRLTVL.

The V call is TRBV19, the J call TRBJ1-6, with 7 bases lining up with TRBD1. J gave up 6 bases and V 10 bases, and 6 bases lay outside the gene matches. Germline assignment: CDR1 LNHDA and CDR2 SQIVND (reference sequence). The length of the CDR3 is 13 residues. CDR3 loop: CATRDSFNSPLHF. CDR3 nucleotides: TGTGCCACCCGGGACAGTTTTAATTCACCCCTCCACTTT.

As DNA, the CDR3 is TGTGCCAGCAGCCTTGGGGGACGTCCAGAAAAACTGTTTTTT. Protein product: CASSLGGRPEKLFF. The chain uses TRBV2 and TRBJ1-4, with a possible D match to TRBD1 (5 bases). CDR1 is SNHLY and CDR2 is FYNNEI in the germline V gene. Trimming took 6 bases from V and 8 from J, leaving 16 bases between them. The CDR3 covers 14 residues.

The genes are TRBV2 and TRBJ1-3; no firm D call. The CDR3 runs to 13 residues. V shed 2 bases and J shed 5 bases, with 7 bases lying between them. Germline CDR1 and CDR2: SNHLY and FYNNEI. The DNA for the CDR3 is TGTGCCAGCAGTGAAAGCCTGAGAAACACCATATATTTT. The encoded protein is CASSESLRNTIYF.

There are a few counts of this clone. The CDR3: CASSKEGLSGANVLTF. For the CDR3, the DNA is TGTGCCAGCAGTAAAGAAGGGCTCTCTGGGGCCAACGTCCTGACTTTC. The chain links TRBV2 to TRBJ2-6, with D hard to call. Germline CDR1 and CDR2: SNHLY and FYNNEI. Trimming took 5 bases from V and 0 from J, leaving 11 bases between them. This CDR3 is built from 16 residues.

The rearrangement uses TRBV11-3 and TRBJ2-2; perhaps TRBD1 as D (5 bases). V lost 0 bases, J lost 7 bases, and 9 bases lay in between. The CDR3 consists of 14 residues. The germline V gene encodes CDR1 SGHNT and CDR2 YENEEA. The CDR3 coding sequence is TGTGCCAGCAGCTTAGATCAGGGTCGCGGGGAGCTGTTTTTT. Its protein product is CASSLDQGRGELFF. Variable domain in full (rest from reference TRBV11-3 and TRBJ2-2): EAGVVQSPRYKIIEKKQPVAFWCNPISGHNTLYWYLQNLGQGPELLIRYENEEAVDDSQLPKDRFSAERLKGVDSTLKIQPAELGDSAVYLCASSLDQGRGELFFGEGSRLTVL.